Following are 23 T cell receptor beta chains from one sample sequenced in a study of spatial heterogeneity in lung cancer (dated by TCRdb to the late 2010s). The time point label here, explained by the study, means: sample taken at primary tumor resection. Libraries were made using 5' RACE. The sample was run on a NextSeq 500. Using fastp at Q25 and MiXCR, TCRdb reprocessed the public reads and kept productive beta chains. Identical CDR3 protein sequences are pooled into one entry, listed with their most common genes and DNA. Counted in this sample were 39,000 or so distinct CDR3 sequences; under 4% of them appeared once. Clones ranked in the top ten supply 35% to 40% of the sample. Source: normal lung tissue next to the tumor, taken at surgery. The receptor set was obtained from a male donor with early-stage non-small cell lung cancer.

This clonotype was picked up many times. The chain carries TRBV27 and TRBJ1-5; 10 bases fit TRBD1. The CDR3 consists of 13 residues. Trimming removed 5 bases from V and 5 bases from J; junction bases left unmatched: 0. CDR1 MNHEY and CDR2 SMNVEV come from the germline V gene (reference sequence). CDR3 amino acids: CASSGTGDQPQHF. CDR3 sequence (DNA): TGTGCCAGCAGTGGGACAGGGGATCAGCCCCAGCATTTT.

At least ten counts were recorded for this clonotype. The rearrangement joins TRBV2 to TRBJ1-2; the D is unclear. Germline V gives CDR1 SNHLY, CDR2 FYNNEI. V was cut by 6 bases and J by 2 bases, with 16 bases left in between. This CDR3 contains 15 residues. CDR3 sequence: CASRALDWVNYGYTF. CDR3 nucleotide sequence: TGTGCCAGCAGGGCCCTGGACTGGGTGAACTATGGCTACACCTTC.

This clonotype was detected ten times or more. CDR3 DNA sequence: TGTGCCAGCAGCTTAGTAGGCAGCACAGATACGCAGTATTTT. Amino acids: CASSLVGSTDTQYF. The V gene is TRBV7-9, the J gene TRBJ2-3, with unresolved D. CDR1 SEHNR and CDR2 FQNEAQ come from the germline V gene (reference sequence). V was pared by 1 base and J by 0 bases, with 5 bases between. The CDR3 spans 14 residues.

This clonotype was recorded at least ten times. The chain employs TRBV7-2 and TRBJ2-3, with 8 nucleotides matching TRBD2. The CDR3 covers 19 residues. V shed 3 bases and J 3 bases; nucleotides not matched to a gene: 17. CDR1 and CDR2 (germline): SGHTA, FQGNSA. CDR3 bases: TGTGCCAGCAGCTTTATGCCGTTTACAGCGGGAGCTAGTACAGATACGCAGTATTTT. Encoded protein: CASSFMPFTAGASTDTQYF.

The sample holds many counts of this clonotype. The CDR3 protein is CASSLSWTAFLFF. For the CDR3, the DNA is TGTGCCAGCAGTTTATCATGGACAGCGTTCCTGTTTTTT. The genes are TRBV28 and TRBJ1-4; a weak D match, TRBD1 (6 bases). Trimming removed 1 base from V and 14 bases from J, with 14 bases in between. The CDR3 runs 13 residues. Germline V gene sequence: CDR1 MDHEN, CDR2 SYDVKM.

In its sample, this clonotype was seen many times. The V gene is TRBV12-3 or TRBV12-4, the J gene TRBJ2-6, with D perhaps being TRBD1 or TRBD2 (5 bases each). V was shortened by 2 bases and J by 1 base, with 6 bases between the two germline ends. The CDR3 totals 15 residues. CDR3 in amino acids: CASSLWGSGANVLTF. Written as DNA, the CDR3 is TGTGCCAGCAGTTTATGGGGGTCTGGGGCCAACGTCCTGACTTTC.

Here the CDR3 reads CASSQDGQRGGLVRADTQYF. The DNA of the CDR3 is TGCGCCAGCAGCCAAGATGGACAGCGGGGGGGCTTAGTTCGGGCAGATACGCAGTATTTT. J is TRBJ2-3 and V is TRBV4-1; 10 bases agree with TRBD2. The CDR3 runs to 20 residues. Germline CDR1 and CDR2: MGHRA and YSYEKL. Trimming took 0 bases from V and 4 from J; bases not matched to a gene: 16.

This clonotype was seen a handful of times. The chain recombines TRBV7-2 with TRBJ2-7; D not resolved. From germline, CDR1 is SGHTA and CDR2 FQGNSA. V lost 5 bases and J 3 bases, leaving 17 bases between the germline ends. The CDR3 runs to 15 residues. CDR3 loop: CASSPGFSKHYEQYF. CDR3 coding DNA: TGTGCCAGCAGCCCAGGATTCTCAAAGCACTACGAGCAGTACTTC.

This clonotype showed up many times. The chain's CDR3 is CASRQTTGDTGELFF. Written as DNA, the CDR3 is TGTGCCAGCAGACAAACCACAGGGGACACCGGGGAGCTGTTTTTT. V and J are TRBV6-2 or TRBV6-3 and TRBJ2-2; TRBD1 aligns across 7 bases. Germline V gene data show CDR1 as MNHEY and CDR2 as SVGEGT. This CDR3 has 15 residues. J gave up 3 bases and V 6 bases, and 7 bases lay outside the gene matches.

At least ten counts were recorded for this clonotype. The chain has TRBV9 and TRBJ2-5; D is unclear. The V gene lost 2 bases and the J gene lost 5 bases, with 19 bases spanning the gap. This CDR3 is 16 amino acids long. Per the germline V gene, CDR1 is SGDLS and CDR2 is YYNGEE. The CDR3 DNA is TGTGCCAGCAGCGTTTCCGGAGCCCTAGGCCGGGAGACCCAGTACTTC. This gives the protein CASSVSGALGRETQYF.

In this sample, this clonotype turned up many times. The V and J genes are TRBV30 and TRBJ1-4, with 7 bases fitting TRBD1. The CDR3 is 15 residues long. Unmatched junction bases numbered 13, after V lost 4 bases and J lost 8 bases. Germline lookup yields CDR1 GTSNPN and CDR2 SVGIG (reference sequence). The CDR3, as DNA: TGTGCCTGGACCTTTCGGGACAGAGAAATGGAAAAACTGTTTTTT. This encodes CAWTFRDREMEKLFF.

The gene calls are TRBV5-4 and TRBJ2-4, with 11 bases lining up with TRBD2. This CDR3 spans 19 amino acids. Germline V gene sequence: CDR1 SGHNT, CDR2 YYREEE (reference sequence). Trimming cost V 0 bases and J 0 bases; bases outside gene matches: 8. The CDR3 DNA is TGTGCCAGCAGCTTGGCTAGCGGGAGGTTGGGTGTAGCCAAAAACATTCAGTACTTC. Its protein is CASSLASGRLGVAKNIQYF. The full variable domain, in which reference TRBV5-4 and TRBJ2-4 provide the parts outside the CDR3, is ETGVTQSPTHLIKTRGQQVTLRCSSQSGHNTVSWYQQALGQGPQFIFQYYREEENGRGNFPPRFSGLQFPNYSSELNVNALELDDSALYLCASSLASGRLGVAKNIQYFGAGTRLSVL.

This clonotype was seen a few times. This chain joins TRBV5-1 and TRBJ2-1; 8 nucleotides match TRBD2. The CDR3 length is 15 residues. The germline V gene has CDR1 SGHRS and CDR2 YFSETQ. Trimming cost V 6 bases and J 2 bases; bases outside gene matches: 7. This chain's CDR3 is CASTRGGATYNEQFF. The CDR3 DNA follows: TGCGCCAGCACCCGGGGGGGGGCCACCTACAATGAGCAGTTCTTC.

This clonotype was found many times. The J gene is TRBJ2-2, the V gene TRBV11-2; D unclear. The CDR3 loop spans 14 amino acids. Germline loops: CDR1 SGHAT, CDR2 FQNNGV. The germline V and J ends were trimmed by 2 bases and 6 bases, with 10 bases remaining between them. This CDR3 is CASSLYTDAGELFF. The CDR3 coding sequence is TGTGCCAGCAGCTTATACACGGACGCCGGGGAGCTGTTTTTT.

In this sample, this clonotype turned up many times. V usage is TRBV27 and J usage is TRBJ1-4; D unclear. Trimming took off 3 bases at V and 7 bases at J, with 15 bases between the two ends. CDR1 and CDR2 (germline): MNHEY, SMNVEV (reference sequence). The CDR3 consists of 15 residues. CDR3 amino acids: CASSLKADAFEKLFF. In DNA, the CDR3 is TGTGCCAGCAGTTTGAAGGCCGACGCCTTTGAAAAACTGTTTTTT.

Ten or more counts support this clonotype. The chain is built from TRBV28 and TRBJ1-5; D possibly corresponds to TRBD1 (6 bases). Trimming took 5 bases from V and 7 from J, leaving 15 bases between them. The CDR3 consists of 14 residues. Germline CDR1 reads MDHEN; CDR2 reads SYDVKM. CDR3 DNA sequence: TGTGCCAGCAGTGGGGGGCAGGGCCGCCAGCCCCAGCATTTT. Encoded protein: CASSGGQGRQPQHF.

In its sample, this clonotype was seen many times. This rearrangement joins TRBV5-1 to TRBJ2-2; 8 nucleotides agree with TRBD1. Germline V gene sequence: CDR1 SGHRS, CDR2 YFSETQ. V lost 3 bases to trimming and J lost 0 bases; unmatched junction nucleotides: 4. The CDR3 sequence is 16 residues long. CDR3 protein: CASSSTGASNTGELFF. The CDR3 region has the DNA TGCGCCAGCAGCTCGACAGGGGCCTCGAACACCGGGGAGCTGTTTTTT.

In its sample, this clonotype was seen many times. This chain joins TRBV9 and TRBJ2-3; 10 positions match TRBD2. Germline-derived CDR1 and CDR2 are SGDLS and YYNGEE. The CDR3 consists of 15 residues. V dropped 0 bases and J dropped 3; count of bases not matched to a gene: 1. Here the CDR3 reads CASSVGSGRTDTQYF. The CDR3 bases are TGTGCCAGCAGCGTAGGTAGCGGGAGGACAGATACGCAGTATTTT.

This clonotype was counted ten times or more. V usage is TRBV28 and J usage is TRBJ1-4; D uncertain. Between the trimmed V and J ends, which lost 6 bases and 2 bases, there was a span of 19 bases. The CDR3 has 17 residues. Germline CDR1 reads MDHEN; CDR2 reads SYDVKM. CDR3 in amino acids: CASSPPPPLTTNEKLFF. In DNA, the CDR3 is TGTGCCAGCAGCCCTCCCCCCCCGCTAACGACTAATGAAAAACTGTTTTTT.

Only a few counts were recorded for this clonotype. The rearrangement links TRBV29-1 to TRBJ2-2; D not certain. The CDR3 is made up of 13 amino acids. Per the germline V gene, CDR1 is SQVTM and CDR2 is ANQGSEA. The V end lost 4 bases, the J end lost 0 bases, and 6 bases lay between the germline ends. CDR3 sequence: CSVGTPNTGELFF. In DNA form, the CDR3 reads TGCAGCGTTGGGACCCCGAACACCGGGGAGCTGTTTTTT.

This clonotype came up many times. The chain employs TRBV15 and TRBJ1-5, with 8 bases fitting TRBD1. In germline, CDR1 is LNHNV, CDR2 YYDKDF (reference sequence). The length of the CDR3 is 14 residues. The DNA of the CDR3 is TGTGCTACCTCACAGGGGGATAGCAATCAGCCCCAGCATTTT. Protein product: CATSQGDSNQPQHF.

This clonotype was recorded many times. The gene calls are TRBV7-9 and TRBJ1-1; TRBD1 is a possible D gene (6 bases). Germline assignment: CDR1 SEHNR and CDR2 FQNEAQ (reference sequence). This CDR3 has 15 amino acids. Between the trimmed V and J ends, which lost 2 bases and 5 bases, there was a span of 15 bases. CDR3 loop: CASSLRGQKRTEAFF. In DNA, the CDR3 is TGTGCCAGCAGCTTAAGAGGACAGAAGAGGACTGAAGCTTTCTTT.

The sample holds many counts of this clonotype. The chain joins TRBV6-2 or TRBV6-3 to TRBJ1-1; D not certain. V lost 8 bases to trimming and J lost 7 bases, with 11 bases between them. Germline CDR1 reads MNHEY; CDR2 reads SVGEGT. There are 11 residues in the CDR3. For the CDR3, the DNA is TGTGCCAGCCGATCCGGACTTGAAGCTTTCTTT. Its translation is CASRSGLEAFF.